This T cell receptor beta chain was captured by sequencing in a study of T cells in lung cancer brain metastases. Per germline, CDR1 ENHRY and CDR2 SYGVKD. This CDR3 region has 13 residues. Losses at the gene ends were 6 bases for V and 6 bases for J; bases not matched to a gene: 5. Here immunoSEQ multiplex PCR was the method, and the copy in TCRdb shows in-frame clones only, minus some. The top ten hold around 2.4% of the sample, which has about 5,000 clones, 75% to 90% seen once. Input material: tumor tissue from the primary lung tumor. The sequence was obtained from a man aged 45-65 years with non-small cell lung cancer. The J gene is TRBJ1-2, the V gene TRBV10-3; 9 bases are shared with TRBD1. The CDR3 bases are TGTGCCATCAGCCAACAGGGGGCACATGGCTACACCTTC. Translation gives CAISQQGAHGYTF.